A single sample gave rise to the 17 T cell receptor beta chains below, sequenced in a study of regulatory T cells in long-lasting Graves disease. Arm-PCR of CDR3 regions and iRepertoire HTBI primers were the basis on which TCR beta libraries were built. TCRdb ran MiXCR on the multiplex PCR reads and lists one entry per CDR3 protein. Among just over 600,000 distinct CDR3 sequences listed, 15% to 20% were seen once. The time point: newly diagnosed GD, antithyroid drugs for less than 3 months. Preparation of the TCR library used RNA extracted from PBMCs. These data also formed part of another study, on T cells in Graves' hyperthyroidism and ophthalmopathy.

This material consisted of peripheral blood mononuclear cells (PBMCs), taken at new diagnosis, from a patient treated with antithyroid drugs. The receptor set was obtained from a woman in her twenties or thirties with Graves disease.

This clonotype was detected only a few times. The chain carries TRBV14 and TRBJ2-7; the D is unclear. The CDR3 extends over 13 amino acids. The germline CDR1 and CDR2 sequences are SGHDN and FVKESK. V lost 4 bases and J 3 bases, leaving 10 bases between the germline ends. As DNA, the CDR3 is TGTGCCAGCAGCCTGCGCGGCAACTACGAGCAGTACTTC. It is translated as CASSLRGNYEQYF.

Ten or more counts support this clonotype. The chain is built from TRBV20-1 and TRBJ2-1; 14 bases map to TRBD2. Looked up from germline, CDR1 is DFQATT and CDR2 is SNEGSKA (reference sequence). V lost 6 bases to trimming and J lost 0 bases; unmatched junction nucleotides: 7. This CDR3 spans 17 amino acids. Here the CDR3 DNA reads TGCAGTGCACTTGGGACTAGCGGGAGTATCTCCTACAATGAGCAGTTCTTC. Protein: CSALGTSGSISYNEQFF.

Remarks on this clonotype: With a much larger clone just one base away, this may be a read error. The chain uses TRBV12-5 and TRBJ2-1, with D perhaps matching TRBD1 (6 bases). Germline CDR1 LGHNT, CDR2 FRNRAP. The ends were cut back, 4 bases at V and 5 bases at J, with 18 bases in the middle. CDR3 length: 16 residues. In nucleotides, the CDR3 is TGTGCTAGTGGTTCTTCCGGGACACGAACTAACAATGAGCAGTTCTTC. The encoded protein is CASGSSGTRTNNEQFF.

This chain connects TRBV5-1 to TRBJ2-4, with D unclear. Trimming took 0 bases from V and 0 from J, leaving 13 bases between them. The CDR3 has 17 residues. Germline CDR1 reads SGHRS; CDR2 reads YFSETQ. The CDR3 DNA reads as TGCGCCAGCAGCTTGGAGCCGACCGTCCTAGCCAAAAACATTCAGTACTTC. Translation gives CASSLEPTVLAKNIQYF.

In the case of this clonotype: This may arise from a read error, as a much more abundant clone is one base away. The chain uses TRBV6-1 and TRBJ1-4; TRBD1 might be the D (5 bases). Germline CDR1 and CDR2: MNHNS and SASEGT. The CDR3 sequence is 13 residues long. The chain's CDR3 is CAGSRQGAEKLFF. The CDR3 DNA reads as TGTGCCGGCAGTCGCCAGGGAGCTGAAAAACTGTTTTTT.

This clonotype turned up a few times. At one end the junction does not follow the germline gene, possibly because of a read error. V gene TRBV5-1 combines with J gene TRBJ2-1; 10 bases line up with TRBD2. Germline loops: CDR1 SGHRS, CDR2 YFSETQ. The CDR3 spans 16 residues. CDR3 protein: CASSLRLAGVTNEQFF. For the CDR3, the DNA is TGTGCCAGCAGCTTGAGGCTAGCGGGAGTGACAAATGAGCAGTTCTTC.

Ten or more counts support this clonotype. CDR3 residues: CASSLPTGWNTEAFF. CDR3 bases: TGTGCCAGCAGTTTACCTACAGGGTGGAACACTGAAGCTTTCTTT. The rearrangement links TRBV28 to TRBJ1-1; possibly TRBD1 for D (6 bases). Germline V gene sequence: CDR1 MDHEN, CDR2 SYDVKM. Trimming removed 2 bases at V and 1 base at J, with 11 bases between. This CDR3 has 15 amino acids.

This clonotype was seen repeatedly, ten times or more. This chain uses TRBV28 with TRBJ2-1, with TRBD2 matching over 13 bases. The CDR3 loop spans 17 amino acids. Germline V gene lookup returns CDR1 MDHEN and CDR2 SYDVKM. The junction had 8 bases not matched to a gene; V was cut back by 6 bases and J by 3 bases. The CDR3 DNA is TGTGCCAGCAGACAAAGACTAGCGGGAGGACTCTACAATGAGCAGTTCTTC. Protein product: CASRQRLAGGLYNEQFF.

The sample holds many counts of this clonotype. The chain has TRBV6-1 and TRBJ2-1; D is ambiguous. Trimming left V 5 bases short and J 4 bases short, with 3 bases between. CDR3 length equals 11 residues. Germline CDR1 is MNHNS and CDR2 is SASEGT. The CDR3 DNA sequence: TGTGCCAGCAGTCAATACAATGAGCAGTTCTTC. It yields the protein CASSQYNEQFF.

This clonotype was detected a few times. V gene TRBV5-1 combines with J gene TRBJ2-2; D unresolved. CDR3 length: 15 residues. The V gene lost 1 base and the J gene lost 0 bases, with 7 bases spanning the gap. The germline CDR1 and CDR2 sequences are SGHRS and YFSETQ. The CDR3 DNA reads as TGCGCCAGCAGCTTGCGAACCGCGAACACCGGGGAGCTGTTTTTT. This codes for CASSLRTANTGELFF.

This clonotype was seen more than once but under ten times. This rearrangement joins TRBV20-1 to TRBJ2-1; the D is unclear. Trimming removed 3 bases from V and 5 bases from J, with 20 bases in between. The CDR3 totals 16 residues. Per the germline V gene, CDR1 is DFQATT and CDR2 is SNEGSKA (reference sequence). The CDR3 region is CSASVQVQLLNNEQFF. As DNA, the CDR3 is TGCAGTGCTAGTGTCCAGGTACAGCTTCTTAACAATGAGCAGTTCTTC.

This clonotype showed up many times. V and J are TRBV24-1 and TRBJ2-5; 9 bases are a match to TRBD2. Germline assignment: CDR1 KGHDR and CDR2 SFDVKD. The CDR3 has 16 amino acids. V lost 4 bases to trimming and J lost 3 bases; unmatched junction nucleotides: 8. CDR3 residues: CATSDFLAGPEETQYF. CDR3 nucleotide sequence: TGTGCCACCAGTGACTTCCTAGCGGGACCTGAAGAGACCCAGTACTTC.

The chain joins TRBV7-2 to TRBJ2-5; a possible D gene is TRBD1 (6 bases). V lost 4 bases, J lost 2 bases, and 26 bases lay in between. The CDR3 spans 19 residues. The germline V gene encodes CDR1 SGHTA and CDR2 FQGNSA. In DNA, the CDR3 is TGTGCCAGCAGCTCTGGGGGCGGGTTCTCGCTAGCCGCTCAAGAGACCCAGTACTTC. This gives the protein CASSSGGGFSLAAQETQYF.

This clonotype was picked up many times. V gene TRBV28 combines with J gene TRBJ2-2; D may be TRBD2 (5 bases). V lost 3 bases and J lost 1, with 24 bases in between. Per germline, CDR1 MDHEN and CDR2 SYDVKM. This CDR3 is built from 20 residues. CDR3 loop: CASSLGYGLARRKNTGELFF. CDR3 sequence (DNA): TGTGCCAGCAGTTTGGGGTATGGCCTAGCCAGGCGAAAGAACACCGGGGAGCTGTTTTTT.

At least ten counts were recorded for this clonotype. Its ends do not fully match the called genes, so a read error is possible. The rearrangement links TRBV5-1 to TRBJ2-3, with 9 bases fitting TRBD2. The CDR3 runs to 15 residues. Germline lookup yields CDR1 SGHRS and CDR2 YFSETQ. Written as DNA, the CDR3 is TGTGCCAGCAGCTTAGGCGGGAGGGGCACAGATACGCAGTATTTT. Protein: CASSLGGRGTDTQYF.

This clonotype was observed many times. V usage is TRBV20-1 and J usage is TRBJ1-2, with 7 bases lining up with TRBD1. V shed 5 bases, J shed 6 bases, and the junction held 12 bases outside the gene matches. The V gene's germline CDR1 is DFQATT and CDR2 SNEGSKA (reference sequence). The CDR3 is 14 residues long. The CDR3 sequence: CSALHGQERNGYTF. Here the CDR3 DNA reads TGCAGTGCTCTACACGGACAGGAGCGCAATGGCTACACCTTC.

The rearrangement joins TRBV27 to TRBJ1-1, with D possibly matching TRBD1 (6 bases). V was trimmed by 4 bases and J by 1 base, leaving 16 bases between them. The CDR3 length is 16 residues. CDR1 and CDR2 from the germline V gene are MNHEY and SMNVEV (reference sequence). DNA of the CDR3: TGTGCCAGCAGTTCCCACCGGACAGACGGGAACACTGAAGCTTTCTTT. Its translation is CASSSHRTDGNTEAFF.